The rows below give T cell receptor beta chains drawn from one sample of a study of blood T cell repertoires in COVID-19. Sequenced by immunoSEQ multiplex PCR; TCRdb stores in-frame clones only, minus some. The sample has roughly 80,000 clones, roughly 82% seen once. The material sequenced was peripheral blood. The receptor set was obtained from a human donor in a cohort sampled during active COVID-19. Each CDR3 is given with its conserved first and last residue. Fields, in order: V gene, D gene, clone size, J gene, CDR3 DNA, CDR3 protein. D genes are given only for firm matches. Only part of the rows carry a size: once, few, many, or a class if the clone is expanded.

v_call: TRBV5-1; d_call: -; clone_size: -; j_call: TRBJ2-7; cdr3_nt: TGCGCCAGCAGCCTGACAGTACTAAGCTCCTACGAGCAGTACTTC; cdr3_aa: CASSLTVLSSYEQYF
v_call: TRBV7-2; d_call: TRBD1; clone_size: -; j_call: TRBJ2-3; cdr3_nt: TGTGCCAGCAGCACACAGGGGGATACGCAGTATTTT; cdr3_aa: CASSTQGDTQYF
v_call: TRBV19; d_call: -; clone_size: -; j_call: TRBJ2-4; cdr3_nt: TGTGCCAGTAGTCAGAGGACAGTAGTCAAAAACATTCAGTACTTC; cdr3_aa: CASSQRTVVKNIQYF
v_call: TRBV25-1; d_call: TRBD1; clone_size: -; j_call: TRBJ1-1; cdr3_nt: TGTGCCAGCAGTGAATTCCAGGGGGTGAACACTGAAGCTTTCTTT; cdr3_aa: CASSEFQGVNTEAFF
v_call: TRBV10-3; d_call: -; clone_size: many; j_call: TRBJ1-1; cdr3_nt: TGTGCCAGCGCCGGGGGGAATACTGAAGCTTTCTTT; cdr3_aa: CASAGGNTEAFF
v_call: TRBV6-5; d_call: -; clone_size: -; j_call: TRBJ1-1; cdr3_nt: TGTGCCAGCAGTTCCGGGGGGGGAACTGAAGCTTTCTTT; cdr3_aa: CASSSGGGTEAFF
v_call: TRBV5-1; d_call: -; clone_size: -; j_call: TRBJ1-5; cdr3_nt: TGCGCCAGCAGCGAAGGGTCTCGGGGGCAGCCCCAGCATTTT; cdr3_aa: CASSEGSRGQPQHF
v_call: TRBV27; d_call: -; clone_size: once; j_call: TRBJ1-2; cdr3_nt: TGTGCCAGCAGTTTTGGCAGGGTTGGTGGCTACACCTTC; cdr3_aa: CASSFGRVGGYTF
v_call: TRBV6-5; d_call: -; clone_size: -; j_call: TRBJ1-5; cdr3_nt: TGTGCCAGCAGACTAGGAAGTTATAGCAATCAGCCCCAGCATTTT; cdr3_aa: CASRLGSYSNQPQHF
v_call: TRBV2; d_call: TRBD1; clone_size: few; j_call: TRBJ2-7; cdr3_nt: TGTGCCAGCAGCACAGGGGTTGGCTACGAGCAGTACTTC; cdr3_aa: CASSTGVGYEQYF
v_call: TRBV18; d_call: TRBD1; clone_size: -; j_call: TRBJ1-2; cdr3_nt: TGTGCCAGCTCACCAGTGGAGGGGGCGCCGGAGTATGGCTACACCTTC; cdr3_aa: CASSPVEGAPEYGYTF
v_call: TRBV7-2; d_call: -; clone_size: -; j_call: TRBJ2-7; cdr3_nt: TGTGCCAGCAGCTTACCCCCAGGTCAGACCTACGAGCAGTACTTC; cdr3_aa: CASSLPPGQTYEQYF
v_call: TRBV19; d_call: -; clone_size: -; j_call: TRBJ2-1; cdr3_nt: TGTGCCAGTAGTATGCTCGGGGATGAGCAGTTCTTC; cdr3_aa: CASSMLGDEQFF
v_call: TRBV3-1/TRBV3-2; d_call: -; clone_size: -; j_call: TRBJ1-3; cdr3_nt: TGTGCCAGCAGCCAAAGCGGGCCGGCAACTGGAAACACCATATATTTT; cdr3_aa: CASSQSGPATGNTIYF
v_call: TRBV6-2/TRBV6-3; d_call: -; clone_size: few; j_call: TRBJ1-5; cdr3_nt: TGTGCCAGCAGTCATGACACTCCAGGGACCCAGCATTTT; cdr3_aa: CASSHDTPGTQHF
v_call: TRBV4-2; d_call: -; clone_size: -; j_call: TRBJ2-3; cdr3_nt: TGTGCCAGCAGCCCACGGTCGGGGGTAGTCCAAGATACGCAGTATTTT; cdr3_aa: CASSPRSGVVQDTQYF
v_call: TRBV6-6; d_call: -; clone_size: -; j_call: TRBJ2-7; cdr3_nt: TGTGCCAGCAGTTCCCCCCTAGGAACCTACGAGCAGTACTTC; cdr3_aa: CASSSPLGTYEQYF
v_call: TRBV3-1/TRBV3-2; d_call: TRBD1; clone_size: -; j_call: TRBJ2-7; cdr3_nt: TGTGCCAGCAGCCATTGGGACAGACCCTACGAGCAGTACTTC; cdr3_aa: CASSHWDRPYEQYF
v_call: TRBV27; d_call: TRBD1; clone_size: -; j_call: TRBJ1-5; cdr3_nt: TGTGCCAGCGCCCGGACAGGCTATCAGCCCCAGCATTTT; cdr3_aa: CASARTGYQPQHF
v_call: TRBV5-1; d_call: -; clone_size: -; j_call: TRBJ1-6; cdr3_nt: TGCGCCAGCTCTGCGGATCGCTATAATTCACCCCTCCACTTT; cdr3_aa: CASSADRYNSPLHF
v_call: TRBV5-4; d_call: -; clone_size: -; j_call: TRBJ2-7; cdr3_nt: TGTGCCAGCAGCTTGGCTGGTAGGGGCTCCTACGAGCAGTACTTC; cdr3_aa: CASSLAGRGSYEQYF
v_call: TRBV3-1/TRBV3-2; d_call: -; clone_size: once; j_call: TRBJ2-2; cdr3_nt: TGTGCCAGCAGCCAGTCGAGGGCCGCCGGGGAGCTGTTTTTT; cdr3_aa: CASSQSRAAGELFF
v_call: TRBV6-6; d_call: TRBD1; clone_size: -; j_call: TRBJ1-4; cdr3_nt: TGTGCCAGCAGTTCGACCGGGACAGGCGGTGAAAAACTGTTTTTT; cdr3_aa: CASSSTGTGGEKLFF
v_call: TRBV5-5; d_call: -; clone_size: -; j_call: TRBJ1-1; cdr3_nt: TGTGCCAGCAGCTTGGCCACAGGGACGAACACTGAAGCTTTCTTT; cdr3_aa: CASSLATGTNTEAFF
v_call: TRBV7-2; d_call: TRBD1; clone_size: -; j_call: TRBJ2-7; cdr3_nt: TGTGCCAGCAGCCCCCGGACAGGGCTCGCCTACGAGCAGTACTTC; cdr3_aa: CASSPRTGLAYEQYF
v_call: TRBV12-3/TRBV12-4; d_call: -; clone_size: -; j_call: TRBJ1-3; cdr3_nt: TGTGCCAGCAGTTTAGGCAGGGGCAACACCATATATTTT; cdr3_aa: CASSLGRGNTIYF
v_call: TRBV27; d_call: -; clone_size: -; j_call: TRBJ2-7; cdr3_nt: TGTGCCAGCAGTTTCGGGGTCTTCGGAAGCTCCTACGAGCAGTACTTC; cdr3_aa: CASSFGVFGSSYEQYF
v_call: TRBV2; d_call: TRBD1; clone_size: -; j_call: TRBJ1-1; cdr3_nt: TGTGCCAGCAGCCGGGACGAACAGGGGGAGGCTGAAGCTTTCTTT; cdr3_aa: CASSRDEQGEAEAFF
v_call: TRBV19; d_call: -; clone_size: few; j_call: TRBJ2-2; cdr3_nt: TGTGCCAGTGGGCAGGGGCTAACGAACACCGGGGAGCTGTTTTTT; cdr3_aa: CASGQGLTNTGELFF
v_call: TRBV27; d_call: -; clone_size: -; j_call: TRBJ2-7; cdr3_nt: TGTGCCAGCAGTCCCCGCCGAGCCTACGAGCAGTACTTC; cdr3_aa: CASSPRRAYEQYF
v_call: TRBV5-1; d_call: TRBD1; clone_size: -; j_call: TRBJ1-2; cdr3_nt: TGCGCCAGCAGCCTACAGGGGCTCTATGGCTACACCTTC; cdr3_aa: CASSLQGLYGYTF
v_call: TRBV19; d_call: TRBD1; clone_size: -; j_call: TRBJ2-7; cdr3_nt: TGTGCCAGTAGAAGTAGGACAGGGGCCTACGAGCAGTACTTC; cdr3_aa: CASRSRTGAYEQYF
v_call: TRBV5-3; d_call: TRBD2; clone_size: -; j_call: TRBJ2-3; cdr3_nt: TGTGCCAGAAGCACAAGCCTTACCAGACTAGCGCCTTCGTGCACAGATACGCAGTATTTT; cdr3_aa: CARSTSLTRLAPSCTDTQYF
v_call: TRBV10-3; d_call: TRBD1; clone_size: once; j_call: TRBJ2-7; cdr3_nt: TGTGCCACCGCCTCCGGGACAGGGGGTCACCCCTACGAGCAGTACTTC; cdr3_aa: CATASGTGGHPYEQYF
v_call: TRBV28; d_call: TRBD1; clone_size: once; j_call: TRBJ1-5; cdr3_nt: TGTGCCAGCAGTTTTGTACAGGGGGCCCAGCCCCAGCATTTT; cdr3_aa: CASSFVQGAQPQHF
v_call: TRBV29-1; d_call: -; clone_size: -; j_call: TRBJ2-3; cdr3_nt: TGCAGCGTTGAGGGCCCAACCACAGATACGCAGTATTTT; cdr3_aa: CSVEGPTTDTQYF